Shown below are 20 T cell receptor beta chains from a single sample sequenced in a study of shared clonotypes between healthy human individuals. TCRdb's table, derived via immunoSEQ multiplex PCR, lists solely in-frame clones and lacks some. The sample lists around 560,000 clones; approximately 96% were seen once. The naive CD8 population came from CD45RO-negative cells selected for CCR7, without terminally differentiated effector memory CD45RA+ cells. Sequencing was done on a sample of naive CD8+ T cells sorted from blood. The receptors stem from a woman aged 30 to 39 in good health.

About this clone: The same CDR3 is also encoded by other DNA sequences in this sample. The chain recombines TRBV5-4 with TRBJ2-7; TRBD1 might be the D (5 bases). CDR1 SGHNT and CDR2 YYREEE come from the germline V gene (reference sequence). The ends were cut back, 0 bases at V and 0 bases at J, with 7 bases in the middle. The CDR3 consists of 14 residues. The CDR3 sequence: CASSLDRSSYEQYF. CDR3 bases: TGTGCCAGCAGCTTGGACAGGAGCTCCTACGAGCAGTACTTC. Full variable domain (remainder filled in from reference TRBV5-4 and TRBJ2-7): ETGVTQSPTHLIKTRGQQVTLRCSSQSGHNTVSWYQQALGQGPQFIFQYYREEENGRGNFPPRFSGLQFPNYSSELNVNALELDDSALYLCASSLDRSSYEQYFGPGTRLTVT.

The chain employs TRBV10-1 and TRBJ2-2; D might be TRBD1 or TRBD2, each matching 5 bases. The CDR3 covers 15 residues. V was pared by 6 bases and J by 3 bases, with 14 bases between. Germline V gene sequence: CDR1 WNHNN, CDR2 SYGVQD (reference sequence). The CDR3 sequence: CASRDRDDDTGELFF. For the CDR3, the DNA is TGCGCCAGCAGGGACCGGGACGACGACACCGGGGAGCTGTTTTTT.

The CDR3 loop reads CASSLGAGNSPLHF. CDR3 coding DNA: TGTGCCAGCAGCTTAGGCGCGGGGAATTCACCCCTCCACTTT. The V call is TRBV13, the J call TRBJ1-6; the D is unclear. Trimming shortened V by 0 bases and J by 7 bases, and 7 bases separated the two germline ends. The CDR3 runs to 14 residues. CDR1 and CDR2 from the germline V gene are PRHDT and FYEKMQ (reference sequence).

This chain joins TRBV11-2 and TRBJ2-7; no clear D. V shed 5 bases and J shed 6 bases, with 8 bases lying between them. The CDR3 sequence is 11 residues long. CDR1 and CDR2 (germline): SGHAT, FQNNGV. Here the CDR3 DNA reads TGTGCCAGCAGCCCCTCCGCCGAGCAGTACTTC. Translation gives CASSPSAEQYF.

This clone was detected once. The V call is TRBV7-9, the J call TRBJ1-1; no firm D call. The germline V gene has CDR1 SEHNR and CDR2 FQNEAQ (reference sequence). V shed 3 bases and J shed 8 bases, with 13 bases lying between them. The CDR3 length is 13 residues. The DNA for the CDR3 is TGTGCCAGCAGCTTCGGATCGATACCAGAAGCTTTCTTT. It translates to CASSFGSIPEAFF.

This chain joins TRBV7-9 and TRBJ2-7; TRBD2 agrees at 10 bases. CDR3 length equals 16 residues. Unmatched junction bases numbered 9, after V lost 1 base and J lost 6 bases. Germline loops: CDR1 SEHNR, CDR2 FQNEAQ (reference sequence). As DNA, the CDR3 is TGTGCCAGCAGCTTAGGAACTAGCGGGACTCTCCTCGAGCAGTACTTC. Translated: CASSLGTSGTLLEQYF. Full variable domain (remainder filled in from reference TRBV7-9 and TRBJ2-7): DTGVSQNPRHKITKRGQNVTFRCDPISEHNRLYWYRQTLGQGPEFLTYFQNEAQLEKSRLLSDRFSAERPKGSFSTLEIQRTEQGDSAMYLCASSLGTSGTLLEQYFGPGTRLTVT.

The chain is built from TRBV29-1 and TRBJ2-2, with D possibly TRBD2 on 5 matching bases. The length of the CDR3 is 11 residues. The V gene's germline CDR1 is SQVTM and CDR2 ANQGSEA. Deletions cut 7 bases from V and 5 bases from J, with 8 bases between. The DNA for the CDR3 is TGCAGCGCAAGGGAGACCGGGGAGCTGTTTTTT. Translating gives CSARETGELFF.

The sample holds one count of this clone. The chain has TRBV11-3 and TRBJ2-2, with 8 bases aligning to TRBD2. The V segment lost 5 bases and the J segment 3 bases; nucleotides outside the gene matches: 2. CDR3 length: 14 amino acids. CDR1 and CDR2 from the germline V gene are SGHNT and YENEEA. Here the CDR3 DNA reads TGTGCCAGCAGCAATAGCGGGGACACCGGGGAGCTGTTTTTT. Amino acids: CASSNSGDTGELFF.

With regard to this clone: Other DNA sequences in the same sample also yield this CDR3. This chain uses TRBV20-1 with TRBJ2-1, with D tentatively TRBD2 (5 bases). This CDR3 contains 11 residues. CDR1 and CDR2 from the germline V gene are DFQATT and SNEGSKA (reference sequence). The V gene lost 3 bases and the J gene lost 7 bases, with 7 bases spanning the gap. As DNA, the CDR3 is TGCAGTGCTAGGGGGAGTAATGAGCAGTTCTTC. Its protein is CSARGSNEQFF.

V is TRBV5-8 and J is TRBJ1-1, with D perhaps TRBD1 (6 bases). The CDR3 spans 15 residues. Germline CDR1 and CDR2: SGHTS and YDEGEE. The V end lost 4 bases, the J end lost 1 base, and 14 bases lay between the germline ends. The CDR3 DNA reads as TGTGCCAGCAGCCCTACCGGGGGGCCGAACACTGAAGCTTTCTTT. It specifies CASSPTGGPNTEAFF.

The chain uses TRBV6-5 and TRBJ2-7; D might be TRBD1 (6 bases). Trimming removed 8 bases at V and 3 bases at J, with 14 bases between. The CDR3 contains 13 residues. Germline CDR1 and CDR2: MNHEY and SVGAGI. The CDR3 coding sequence is TGTGCCAGCCGGGGACACGGAGGCTACGAGCAGTACTTC. It translates to CASRGHGGYEQYF.

The V and J genes are TRBV28 and TRBJ1-2; D is ambiguous. The V gene's germline CDR1 is MDHEN and CDR2 SYDVKM. This CDR3 has 12 residues. Trimming stripped 10 bases from V and 7 bases from J, with 16 bases between. The CDR3 DNA sequence: TGTGCCACCGAAGACCTTTGGGGTGGCTACACCTTC. Its translation: CATEDLWGGYTF.

The CDR3 DNA reads TGTGCCAGCAGTTTAGAGGGTTTCTACAATGAGCAGTTCTTC. Amino acids: CASSLEGFYNEQFF. This chain uses TRBV27 with TRBJ2-1; tentative D call: TRBD2 (5 bases). CDR1 MNHEY and CDR2 SMNVEV come from the germline V gene (reference sequence). The CDR3 runs 14 residues. V gave up 2 bases and J gave up 3 bases, with 8 bases separating them.

This chain links TRBV2 with TRBJ1-4; the D is unclear. The V gene's germline CDR1 is SNHLY and CDR2 FYNNEI. V was cut by 2 bases and J by 8 bases, with 18 bases left in between. This CDR3 has 16 amino acids. The CDR3 DNA follows: TGTGCCAGCAGTGAATTGGCCACGCCGTTGAAGGAAAAACTGTTTTTT. It specifies CASSELATPLKEKLFF.

The rearrangement links TRBV7-8 to TRBJ2-5; TRBD1 aligns across 9 bases. Gene TRBJ2-7 matches the end of the DNA better, so the J call may be wrong. The CDR3 contains 14 residues. Germline V gene lookup returns CDR1 SGHVS and CDR2 FQNEAQ. CDR3 sequence reads: CASSLWDRVYEQYF. For the CDR3, the DNA is TGTGCCAGCAGCTTATGGGACAGGGTCTACGAGCAGTACTTC.

This chain uses TRBV27 with TRBJ1-4; maybe TRBD1 (6 bases). The CDR3 has 15 amino acids. Trimming removed 6 bases from V and 5 bases from J, with 16 bases in between. Germline V lookup: CDR1 MNHEY, CDR2 SMNVEV (reference sequence). The CDR3 sequence: CASSLHGGGNEKLFF. In nucleotides, the CDR3 is TGTGCCAGCAGCCTACACGGGGGGGGCAATGAAAAACTGTTTTTT.

The table lists this clone with a count of one. The chain has TRBV11-2 and TRBJ2-1; unclear D gene. This CDR3 has 15 amino acids. Germline loops: CDR1 SGHAT, CDR2 FQNNGV. Trimming stripped 7 bases from V and 0 bases from J, with 13 bases between. The CDR3 region is CASTWTLGSYNEQFF. The CDR3 nucleotides read TGTGCCAGCACGTGGACCCTAGGCTCCTACAATGAGCAGTTCTTC.

The chain links TRBV2 to TRBJ2-6; possibly TRBD1 for D (6 bases). Germline CDR1 reads SNHLY; CDR2 reads FYNNEI. The CDR3 runs 21 residues. V lost 7 bases and J lost 0, with 28 bases in between. DNA of the CDR3: TGTGCCAGCACCGAGACAGGCCCCATAGTAATCCGATCCTCTGGGGCCAACGTCCTGACTTTC. Translating gives CASTETGPIVIRSSGANVLTF.

The gene calls are TRBV27 and TRBJ2-7; TRBD2 aligns across 7 bases. This CDR3 comprises 13 residues. With 6 bases clipped from V and 5 bases from J, the junction kept 7 bases outside the gene matches. CDR1 and CDR2 from the germline V gene are MNHEY and SMNVEV (reference sequence). For the CDR3, the DNA is TGTGCCAGCAGCCTGACTAGCTTTAACGAGCAGTACTTC. Encoded protein: CASSLTSFNEQYF.

The chain combines TRBV28 with TRBJ2-2; TRBD2 matches 7 bases. The CDR3 length is 15 residues. Per the germline V gene, CDR1 is MDHEN and CDR2 is SYDVKM. V shed 5 bases, J shed 2 bases, and the junction held 5 bases outside the gene matches. In nucleotides, the CDR3 is TGTGCCAGCAGTCCAAGGACTAGTAACACCGGGGAGCTGTTTTTT. This codes for CASSPRTSNTGELFF.